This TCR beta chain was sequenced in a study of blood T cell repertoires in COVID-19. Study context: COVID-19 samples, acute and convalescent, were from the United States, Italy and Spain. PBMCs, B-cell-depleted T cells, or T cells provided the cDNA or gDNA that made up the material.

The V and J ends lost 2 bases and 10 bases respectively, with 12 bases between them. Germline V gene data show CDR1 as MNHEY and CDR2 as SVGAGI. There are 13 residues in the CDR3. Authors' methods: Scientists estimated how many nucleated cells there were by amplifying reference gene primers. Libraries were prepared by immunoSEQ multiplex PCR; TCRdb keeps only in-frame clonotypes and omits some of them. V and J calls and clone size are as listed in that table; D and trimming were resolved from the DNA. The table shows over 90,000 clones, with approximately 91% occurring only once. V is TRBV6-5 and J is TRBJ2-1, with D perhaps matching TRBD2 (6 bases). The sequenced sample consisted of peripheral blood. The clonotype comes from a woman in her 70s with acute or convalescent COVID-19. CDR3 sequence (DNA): TGTGCCAGCAGTTACACGGGACTCCGAGAGCAGTTCTTC. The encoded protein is CASSYTGLREQFF.